The source of this TCR beta chain is a study of T cell responses to AZD1222 COVID-19 vaccine (dated by TCRdb to the early 2020s). For the study in its entirety: AZD1222 recipients with second doses at about 4 weeks or about 12 weeks were pooled, because spike-specific TCR depth and breadth did not differ between schedules. TCR sequencing covered over 230 trial participants: 200 to 220 given two doses of AZD1222 and 26 given two doses of MenACWY control vaccine. Trial participants were enrolled by age into 18-55, 56-69 and 70-plus year subgroups, with about 150, 28 and 57 TCR-sequenced participants respectively. Overall study results and their limits: Only five or six AZD1222 recipients were SARS-CoV-2 seropositive at baseline, limiting conclusions about previously exposed vaccinees. In the small 56-69-year group, the increase in depth fell short of significance, most likely because of low power. Nearly half of unique spike-specific TCRs reportedly recognized epitopes outside regions mutated in the B.1.351 and B.1.1.7 variants. Because no day 14 peak-response samples were available, repertoires were characterized only after the peak T cell response. After two AZD1222 doses, both the breadth and the depth of spike-specific TCRs were significantly higher than at day 0 and than in MenACWY recipients. Participants were mostly white British, with more females than males. The authors suggested clonal diversity may have been underestimated. The whole spike protein was spanned by vaccine-associated CD4 TCRs, and dominant responses were seen in regions 160-218 and 743-854.

Notes on this clone: Its antigen is currently not known. Base quality data are lacking; no much larger clone is found one base away.

The CDR3 regions of human TCRbeta chains were analyzed by immunosequencing. On the authors' methods: Repertoire TCRs were matched against a reference library of SARS-CoV-2-specific TCRs generated with the MIRA antigen-specificity platform. Breadth was defined as the fraction of unique TCRs that were SARS-CoV-2-associated, and depth was defined as the fraction of total T cells that were SARS-CoV-2-associated. Using the MIRA data, each spike-specific TCR was assigned both to the spike region to which the TCR was reactive and to a CD4 or CD8 class. Log10-transformed breadth and depth values were compared by one-way ANOVA with Sidak's multiple comparisons tests. Entries here come from immuneACCESS through TCRdb and include only in-frame sequences with V and J called. Some clones fail to appear in such tables; in the studies checked, an unresolved V gene covers under half of the shortfall, and the cause of the remainder is unknown. From that table come the V and J calls and clone size; the DNA was used to work out D and trimming. For this sample the table gives about 140,000 clones, of which around nine tenths were detected only once. The leading ten clones occupy about 2% of the sample.

The CDR1 and CDR2 encoded by the germline V gene are SGHRS and YFSETQ. Compared with germline, V lacks 4 bases and J lacks 8 bases; bases without a gene match: 15. Inclusive of the bounding cysteine and phenylalanine, the CDR3 is 16 residues long. Only the CDR3 portion is preserved as DNA: 48 bases, with reading frame beginning at the first base. The time point label, as the study defines it: baseline before first vaccination. Vaccinee samples were obtained from the UK trials COV001 and COV002, which included a single-blind randomized controlled phase 2/3 trial of AZD1222 (ChAdOx1 nCoV-19) in healthy adults. For TCRbeta chain sequencing, PBMC samples from trial participants were taken at day 0 and at day 28 after the second dose.

Rearrangement joined TRBV5-1 to TRBJ1-2, with 9 bases matching TRBD1. This TCR came from an adult in good health. The material sequenced was peripheral blood, taken on day 0 of AZD1222 vaccination. The CDR3 region reads CASSKGTGTLRRGYTF. The nucleotide sequence is given as TGCGCCAGCAGCAAGGGGACAGGGACCCTACGGAGAGGCTACACCTTC. The full variable domain, with segments outside the CDR3 supplied by the reference TRBV5-1 and TRBJ1-2 proteins, appears as KAGVTQTPRYLIKTRGQQVTLSCSPISGHRSVSWYQQTPGQGLQFLFEYFSETQRNKGNFPGRFSGRQFSNSRSEMNVSTLELGDSALYLCASSKGTGTLRRGYTFGSGTRLTVV.